Listed below are T cell receptor beta chains from one sample, sequenced in a study of cytomegalovirus exposure and HLA in healthy donors. Only in-frame clones appear in the TCRdb table, and some are missing; sequencing was by immunoSEQ multiplex PCR. The repertoire consists of around 150,000 clones, with 76% occurring once and the leading ten covering 3% to 3.5%. Sequencing used PBMCs. The receptor set was obtained from a male donor in good health and CMV-seronegative. CDR3s include the opening cysteine and the closing phenylalanine or tryptophan. D genes are given only for firm matches. The size field is filled for only some rows; it gives once, few, many or a size class.

abundance	v_gene	d_gene	j_gene	CDR3aa	CDR3nt
-	TRBV11-2	TRBD2	TRBJ2-7	CASAGLWIYEQYF	TGTGCCAGCGCGGGACTATGGATCTACGAGCAGTACTTC
once	TRBV7-9	TRBD1	TRBJ2-1	CASSPVGGSFYNEQFF	TGTGCCAGCAGCCCCGTAGGGGGCAGTTTTTACAATGAGCAGTTCTTC
-	TRBV7-9	TRBD2	TRBJ2-1	CSSSLTSGEINEQFF	TGTTCCAGCAGCTTAACTAGCGGGGAAATCAATGAGCAGTTCTTC
-	TRBV7-8	TRBD2	TRBJ2-7	CASSSLAGGLYEQYF	TGTGCCAGCAGCTCCTTAGCGGGAGGTCTTTACGAGCAGTACTTC
-	TRBV6-5	-	TRBJ1-3	CASKQGLTGNTIYF	TGTGCCAGCAAGCAGGGCCTTACTGGAAACACCATATATTTT
few	TRBV30	-	TRBJ1-1	CAWIPGVNTEAFF	TGTGCCTGGATCCCAGGGGTGAACACTGAAGCTTTCTTT
-	TRBV7-9	-	TRBJ1-2	CASSLGGSGDTHYGYTF	TGTGCCAGCAGCTTAGGGGGTTCGGGAGATACACACTATGGCTATACCTTC
-	TRBV7-9	TRBD1	TRBJ2-1	CASSTTGVGNEQFF	TGTGCCAGCAGTACGACAGGGGTGGGCAATGAGCAGTTCTTC
-	TRBV2	-	TRBJ2-7	CASRGWGMSYEQYF	TGTGCCAGCAGGGGTTGGGGCATGTCCTACGAGCAGTACTTC
-	TRBV13	-	TRBJ2-4	CASSFGTMGAKNIQYF	TGTGCCAGCAGCTTTGGGACAATGGGGGCCAAAAACATTCAGTACTTC
-	TRBV12-2	-	TRBJ1-5	CASRLAGQGWSQPQHF	TGTGCAAGTCGCTTAGCCGGACAGGGATGGAGTCAGCCCCAGCATTTT
-	TRBV9	TRBD1	TRBJ1-1	CASSALGQSEAFF	TGTGCCAGCAGCGCCTTGGGACAGTCTGAAGCTTTCTTT
-	TRBV6-5	TRBD1	TRBJ2-7	CASRRQGHYEQYF	TGTGCCAGCAGAAGACAGGGCCACTACGAGCAGTACTTC
-	TRBV27	TRBD1	TRBJ1-1	CASSPLDRGSWTEAFF	TGTGCCAGCAGTCCTCTGGACAGGGGGAGTTGGACTGAAGCTTTCTTT
-	TRBV7-9	-	TRBJ2-5	CASSLGSGRAIQETQYF	TGTGCCAGCAGCTTAGGGTCAGGCAGGGCCATCCAAGAGACCCAGTACTTC
-	TRBV27	-	TRBJ1-5	CASSSSGLGQPQHF	TGTGCCAGCAGTTCCTCAGGGTTGGGTCAGCCCCAGCATTTT
-	TRBV28	-	TRBJ2-2	CASSSPGFGELFF	TGTGCCAGCAGTTCACCAGGGTTCGGGGAGCTGTTTTTT
-	TRBV5-1	TRBD1	TRBJ2-5	CASSPRQGGIETQYF	TGCGCCAGCAGCCCCAGACAGGGGGGAATAGAGACCCAGTACTTC
-	TRBV7-9	TRBD2	TRBJ2-3	CASSRTSGGADTQYF	TGTGCCAGCAGCCGGACTAGCGGGGGTGCAGATACGCAGTATTTT
few	TRBV9	TRBD1	TRBJ1-3	CASSGQGRTGNTIYF	TGTGCCAGCAGCGGACAGGGGCGTACTGGAAACACCATATATTTT
once	TRBV29-1	TRBD1	TRBJ1-2	CSVEPSAGQHYGYTF	TGCAGCGTTGAACCTTCCGCGGGACAGCACTATGGCTACACCTTC
-	TRBV29-1	-	TRBJ2-7	CSVVRDISPYEQYF	TGCAGCGTTGTTCGGGATATCTCCCCCTACGAGCAGTACTTC
-	TRBV6-1	TRBD1	TRBJ2-2	CASTRQGATGELFF	TGTGCCAGTACGCGGCAGGGGGCAACCGGGGAGCTGTTTTTT
-	TRBV7-2	-	TRBJ1-6	CASSRGLAPLSYNSPLHF	TGTGCCAGCAGCCGAGGACTGGCGCCGCTCTCCTATAATTCACCCCTCCACTTT
few	TRBV4-1	-	TRBJ2-7	CASSPGSQLYEQYF	TGCGCCAGCAGCCCCGGGTCCCAATTATACGAGCAGTACTTC
-	TRBV27	-	TRBJ1-6	CASSSTANSPLHF	TGTGCCAGCAGTTCGACAGCTAATTCACCCCTCCACTTT
-	TRBV4-3	TRBD1	TRBJ1-5	CASSPDRGPYSNQPQHF	TGCGCCAGCAGTCCCGACAGGGGGCCTTATAGCAATCAGCCCCAGCATTTT
-	TRBV2	-	TRBJ2-7	CASALLPGDSYEQYF	TGTGCCAGCGCCCTCCTTCCGGGGGACTCCTACGAGCAGTACTTC
once	TRBV7-9	-	TRBJ1-4	CASSFTGNEKLFF	TGTGCCAGCAGCTTTACGGGGAATGAAAAACTGTTTTTT
-	TRBV30	-	TRBJ1-2	CAWNRAAYGYTF	TGTGCCTGGAACAGGGCCGCCTATGGCTACACCTTC
-	TRBV19	TRBD1	TRBJ2-7	CASSMRDRGEYEQYF	TGTGCCAGTAGTATGAGGGACAGGGGGGAATACGAGCAGTACTTC
-	TRBV5-6	-	TRBJ2-3	CASSRWGSTDTQYF	TGTGCCAGCAGCCGCTGGGGCAGCACAGATACGCAGTATTTT
-	TRBV2	-	TRBJ2-1	CASSRGSSYNEQFF	TGTGCCAGCAGCCGAGGGAGCTCCTACAATGAGCAGTTCTTC
-	TRBV9	-	TRBJ2-1	CASSVAGNHEQFF	TGTGCCAGCAGCGTAGCAGGTAATCATGAGCAGTTCTTC
once	TRBV2	-	TRBJ1-3	CASSEAMVARNTIYF	TGTGCCAGCAGTGAAGCGATGGTAGCGCGAAACACCATATATTTT
few	TRBV27	-	TRBJ2-7	CASGGTYEQYF	TGTGCCAGCGGCGGAACCTACGAGCAGTACTTC